The subject of this entry is one TCR beta chain. Germline-derived CDR1 and CDR2 are KGHSH and LQKENI. The ends lost 6 bases at V and 3 bases at J; junction bases unmatched: 7. The CDR3 extends over 15 amino acids. This record belongs to a study of blood T cell repertoires in COVID-19. Study summary: Italy, Spain and the United States were the sources of the convalescent and acute COVID-19 samples. In each case, the material was cDNA or gDNA derived from T cells, B-cell-depleted T cells, or PBMCs.

The authors' processing: Amplified reference gene primers provided the basis for estimating nucleated cell counts. Sequencing used immunoSEQ multiplex PCR; TCRdb keeps in-frame clones, though not all of them. The D gene and trimming were derived from the DNA, and the V and J assignments and clone size from that table. The repertoire holds roughly 95,000 clones, with roughly 82% as singletons. This sequence joins TRBV18 and TRBJ2-3; 9 nucleotides match TRBD1. Sequencing was performed on peripheral blood. The receptor comes from a man at least 80 years old with acute or convalescent COVID-19. The CDR3 protein is CASSDGQGQTDTQYF. In DNA, the CDR3 is TGTGCCAGCTCTGACGGACAGGGGCAGACAGATACGCAGTATTTT.